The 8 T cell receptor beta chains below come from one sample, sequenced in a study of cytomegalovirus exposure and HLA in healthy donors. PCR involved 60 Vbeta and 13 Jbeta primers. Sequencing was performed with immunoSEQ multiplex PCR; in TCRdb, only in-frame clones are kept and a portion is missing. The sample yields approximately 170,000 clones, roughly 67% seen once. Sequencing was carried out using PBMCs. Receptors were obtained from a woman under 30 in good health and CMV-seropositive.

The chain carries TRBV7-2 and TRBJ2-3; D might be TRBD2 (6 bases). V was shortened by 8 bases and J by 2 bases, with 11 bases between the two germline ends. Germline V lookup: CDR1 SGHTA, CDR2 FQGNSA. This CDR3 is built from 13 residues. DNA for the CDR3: TGTGCCAGCGCGCGGGGATCCACAGATACGCAGTATTTT. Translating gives CASARGSTDTQYF. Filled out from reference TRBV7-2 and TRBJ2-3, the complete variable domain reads GAGVSQSPSNKVTEKGKDVELRCDPISGHTALYWYRQSLGQGLEFLIYFQGNSAPDKSGLPSDRFSAERTGGSVSTLTIQRTQQEDSAVYLCASARGSTDTQYFGPGTRLTVL.

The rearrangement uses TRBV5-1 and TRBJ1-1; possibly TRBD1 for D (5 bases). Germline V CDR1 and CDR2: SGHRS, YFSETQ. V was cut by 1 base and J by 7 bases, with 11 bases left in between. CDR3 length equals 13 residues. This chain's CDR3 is CASSLSQGIEAFF. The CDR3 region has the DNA TGCGCCAGCAGCTTGTCTCAGGGTATTGAAGCTTTCTTT.

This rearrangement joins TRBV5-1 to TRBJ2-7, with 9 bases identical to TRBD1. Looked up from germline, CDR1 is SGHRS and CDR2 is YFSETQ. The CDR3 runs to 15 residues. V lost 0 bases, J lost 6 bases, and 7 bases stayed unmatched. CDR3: CASSLEAGQGGEQYF. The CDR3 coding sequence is TGCGCCAGCAGCTTGGAGGCGGGACAGGGCGGCGAGCAGTACTTC.

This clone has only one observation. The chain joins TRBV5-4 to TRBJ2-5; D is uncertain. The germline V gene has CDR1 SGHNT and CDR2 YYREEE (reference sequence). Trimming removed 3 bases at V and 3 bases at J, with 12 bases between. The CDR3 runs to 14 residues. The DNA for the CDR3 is TGTGCCAGCAGCTATGACTTGTACGAAGAGACCCAGTACTTC. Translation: CASSYDLYEETQYF.

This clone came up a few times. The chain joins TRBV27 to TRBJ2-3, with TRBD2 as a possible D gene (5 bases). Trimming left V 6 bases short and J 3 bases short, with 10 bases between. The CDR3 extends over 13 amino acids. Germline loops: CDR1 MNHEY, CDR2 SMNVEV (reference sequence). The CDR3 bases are TGTGCCAGCAGACTTACTAGAACAGATACGCAGTATTTT. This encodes CASRLTRTDTQYF.

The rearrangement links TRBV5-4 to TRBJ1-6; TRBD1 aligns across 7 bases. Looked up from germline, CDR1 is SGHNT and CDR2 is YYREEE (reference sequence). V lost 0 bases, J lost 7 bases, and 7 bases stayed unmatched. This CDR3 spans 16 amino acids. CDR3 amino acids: CASSLDPGTVNSPLHF. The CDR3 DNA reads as TGTGCCAGCAGCTTGGACCCCGGGACAGTCAATTCACCCCTCCACTTT.

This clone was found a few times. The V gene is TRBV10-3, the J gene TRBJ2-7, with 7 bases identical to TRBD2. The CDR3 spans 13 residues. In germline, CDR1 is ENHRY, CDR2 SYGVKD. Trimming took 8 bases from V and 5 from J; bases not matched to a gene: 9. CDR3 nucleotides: TGTGCCATCGGCCCCAGGGCGGGGGACGAGCAGTACTTC. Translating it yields CAIGPRAGDEQYF.

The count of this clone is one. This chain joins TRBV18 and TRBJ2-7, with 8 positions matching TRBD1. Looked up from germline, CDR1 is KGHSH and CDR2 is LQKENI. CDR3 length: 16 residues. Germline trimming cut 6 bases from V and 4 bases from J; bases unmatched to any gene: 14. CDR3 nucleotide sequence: TGTGCCAGCTCGGAAGGTCCAGGGGGCGCTTCTTACGAGCAGTACTTC. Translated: CASSEGPGGASYEQYF.